A single sample gave rise to the 24 T cell receptor beta chains below, sequenced in a study of T-cell reconstitution after alpha-beta-depleted transplantation in children. The authors prepared the TCRbeta library with unique molecular identifiers. A single record per CDR3 protein comes from TCRdb applying MiXCR to the PCR reads. The table has hundreds of thousands of distinct CDR3 sequences, 10% to 15% seen once. Sequencing used PBMCs, mostly from graft donor cells, obtained 360 days after TCRalphabeta/CD19-depleted stem cell transplant. These receptors came from a male patient younger than 18 who had a stem cell transplant for acute myeloid leukemia, so the T cells may come from the graft donor.

J is TRBJ2-3 and V is TRBV4-1; D is tentatively TRBD1 or TRBD2 (6 bases each). The germline gives CDR1 MGHRA, CDR2 YSYEKL. The CDR3 spans 16 residues. V was trimmed by 0 bases and J by 4 bases, leaving 14 bases between them. The CDR3 DNA follows: TGCGCCAGCAGCCAAGATCGCTCGGGGGCCGCAGATACGCAGTATTTT. It specifies CASSQDRSGAADTQYF.

The chain is built from TRBV6-2 or TRBV6-3 and TRBJ2-1, with TRBD2 matching 7 bases. V dropped 2 bases and J dropped 5; count of bases not matched to a gene: 6. The CDR3 sequence is 15 residues long. In germline, CDR1 is MNHEY, CDR2 SVGEGT. CDR3 loop: CASSYDRLAHNEQFF. The CDR3 DNA sequence: TGTGCCAGCAGTTACGACAGACTAGCTCACAATGAGCAGTTCTTC.

The genes are TRBV7-2 and TRBJ2-5; 11 positions match TRBD2. With V trimmed by 2 bases and J by 6 bases, 23 bases remained unmatched. Germline assignment: CDR1 SGHTA and CDR2 FQGNSA. CDR3 size: 21 residues. The CDR3 region is CASSLSGRLITSGGTGQTQYF. The DNA for the CDR3 is TGTGCCAGCAGCTTATCGGGACGACTTATCACTAGCGGGGGCACAGGCCAGACCCAGTACTTC.

This clonotype was counted many times. V gene TRBV6-2 or TRBV6-3 combines with J gene TRBJ2-3; TRBD2 is a possible D gene (6 bases). V was pared by 6 bases and J by 2 bases, with 15 bases between. Germline-derived CDR1 and CDR2 are MNHEY and SVGEGT. CDR3 length: 15 residues. CDR3 nucleotide sequence: TGTGCCAGCAGCCATAGCGGACATACCACAGATACGCAGTATTTT. It encodes CASSHSGHTTDTQYF.

This clonotype was seen a single time. A read error is possible here, since a much larger clone lies one base away. The V and J genes are TRBV6-2 or TRBV6-3 and TRBJ2-2; no definite D call. The CDR3 extends over 16 amino acids. Germline values: CDR1 MNHEY, CDR2 SVGEGT. The chain's CDR3 is CASSYHQYANNGELFF. Here the CDR3 DNA reads TGTGCCAGCAGTTACCATCAGTACGCGAACAACGGGGAGCTGTTTTTT.

This clonotype was counted ten times or more. The chain couples TRBV11-2 to TRBJ2-3; the D gene is possibly TRBD2 (6 bases). CDR3 length: 17 amino acids. CDR1 is SGHAT, CDR2 FQNNGV, per germline. Deletions cut 0 bases from V and 2 bases from J, with 15 bases between. This CDR3 reads CASSLDLGGGLTDTQYF. The DNA of the CDR3 is TGTGCCAGCAGCTTAGATTTGGGGGGAGGCCTCACAGATACGCAGTATTTT. The full variable domain, its missing parts supplied by reference TRBV11-2 and TRBJ2-3, is EAGVAQSPRYKIIEKRQSVAFWCNPISGHATLYWYQQILGQGPKLLIQFQNNGVVDDSQLPKDRFSAERLKGVDSTLKIQPAKLEDSAVYLCASSLDLGGGLTDTQYFGPGTRLTVL.

This clonotype has a single count. One base away lies a much larger clone, so this may be a sequencing read error. A read error is likely, as this CDR3 ends without the conserved phenylalanine or tryptophan. The chain joins TRBV7-9 to TRBJ2-1; no clear D. CDR3 size: 13 residues. The V gene's germline CDR1 is SEHNR and CDR2 FQNEAQ (reference sequence). The V end lost 2 bases, the J end lost 8 bases, and 10 bases lay between the germline ends. The CDR3: CASSLFRADEQFV. As DNA, the CDR3 is TGTGCCAGCAGCTTATTCCGGGCCGATGAGCAGTTCGTC.

This clonotype has a count of ten or more. The CDR3 reads CASSWGPGLAGFSTDTQYF. DNA of the CDR3: TGTGCCAGCAGCTGGGGACCGGGACTAGCGGGCTTTAGCACAGATACGCAGTATTTT. The chain employs TRBV7-2 and TRBJ2-3; 12 bases line up with TRBD2. The CDR3 extends over 19 amino acids. Germline V gives CDR1 SGHTA, CDR2 FQGNSA. V dropped 4 bases and J dropped 0; count of bases not matched to a gene: 11.

The chain has TRBV29-1 and TRBJ2-7; 10 bases match TRBD2. V gave up 6 bases and J gave up 1 base; unmatched junction bases: 6. The CDR3 is 14 amino acids. Germline CDR1 and CDR2: SQVTM and ANQGSEA. CDR3 nucleotide sequence: TGCAGCGTCGCCGGGACTAGCGATTCCTACGAGCAGTACTTC. Protein: CSVAGTSDSYEQYF.

This clonotype was seen a handful of times. The V and J genes are TRBV4-2 and TRBJ2-3; D not certain. V lost 0 bases to trimming and J lost 11 bases, with 9 bases between them. In germline, CDR1 is LGHNA, CDR2 YNFKEQ. The CDR3 length is 12 residues. The CDR3 nucleotides read TGTGCCAGCAGCCAAGATCATAGGCGGCAGTATTTT. Translating gives CASSQDHRRQYF.

This clonotype has a handful of counts. The chain couples TRBV7-9 to TRBJ2-7, with TRBD2 identical over 9 bases. The V segment lost 5 bases and the J segment 1 base; nucleotides outside the gene matches: 9. Germline CDR1 SEHNR, CDR2 FQNEAQ (reference sequence). There are 16 residues in the CDR3. The CDR3 region has the DNA TGTGCCAGCAGCCCTAGGTTGCGGGAGGGGTCCTACGAGCAGTACTTC. Its protein product is CASSPRLREGSYEQYF.

The V call is TRBV10-3, the J call TRBJ2-5, with 11 positions matching TRBD1. This CDR3 contains 14 residues. The V segment lost 6 bases and the J segment 5 bases; nucleotides outside the gene matches: 5. CDR1 ENHRY and CDR2 SYGVKD come from the germline V gene. DNA for the CDR3: TGTGCCATCAGGGCGGGACAGGGGGGTGAGACCCAGTACTTC. Its protein is CAIRAGQGGETQYF.

This clonotype came up many times. The CDR3 nucleotides read TGTGCCAGCAGCTTAAAGAGGTCTGAGCAGTTCTTC. It is translated as CASSLKRSEQFF. The chain uses TRBV7-3 and TRBJ2-1; D gene unclear. The germline gives CDR1 SGHTA, CDR2 FQGTGA. V lost 1 base, J lost 9 bases, and 7 bases lay in between. This CDR3 spans 12 amino acids.

This clonotype has ten or more counts. This sequence joins TRBV20-1 and TRBJ2-1; TRBD2 matches 12 bases. V lost 3 bases, J lost 3 bases, and 6 bases stayed unmatched. Germline V gene lookup returns CDR1 DFQATT and CDR2 SNEGSKA (reference sequence). The CDR3 totals 16 residues. The CDR3: CSARTSGSEFYNEQFF. DNA for the CDR3: TGCAGTGCTAGGACTAGCGGGAGTGAATTCTACAATGAGCAGTTCTTC.

The rearrangement uses TRBV2 and TRBJ2-7; TRBD2 aligns across 10 bases. The CDR3 totals 15 residues. CDR1 and CDR2 (germline): SNHLY, FYNNEI. V trimming: 0 bases; J trimming: 7 bases; junction bases outside the gene matches: 6. The CDR3 loop is CASSEALAGAGEQYF. The CDR3 DNA reads TGTGCCAGCAGTGAAGCTCTAGCGGGAGCGGGGGAGCAGTACTTC. Full variable domain (missing parts from reference TRBV2 and TRBJ2-7): EPEVTQTPSHQVTQMGQEVILRCVPISNHLYFYWYRQILGQKVEFLVSFYNNEISEKSEIFDDQFSVERPDGSNFTLKIRSTKLEDSAMYFCASSEALAGAGEQYFGPGTRLTVT.

This clonotype was observed a few times. The chain carries TRBV12-3 or TRBV12-4 and TRBJ2-6; D call uncertain. Trimming left V 3 bases short and J 5 bases short, with 8 bases between. There are 14 residues in the CDR3. For the CDR3, the DNA is TGTGCCAGCAGTTTCTCTCTCCGGGCCAACGTCCTGACTTTC. This sequence encodes CASSFSLRANVLTF.

The chain joins TRBV20-1 to TRBJ2-7; 14 bases map to TRBD2. The length of the CDR3 is 16 residues. V gave up 1 base and J gave up 7 bases; unmatched junction bases: 9. CDR1 DFQATT and CDR2 SNEGSKA come from the germline V gene (reference sequence). The CDR3 region is CSARGTSGRSRGEQYF. CDR3 coding DNA: TGCAGTGCTAGAGGGACTAGCGGGAGGTCACGGGGGGAGCAGTACTTC.

J is TRBJ2-3 and V is TRBV20-1; 9 bases are shared with TRBD2. CDR3 length equals 15 residues. Germline lookup yields CDR1 DFQATT and CDR2 SNEGSKA (reference sequence). The ends lost 3 bases at V and 1 base at J; junction bases unmatched: 5. The CDR3 DNA follows: TGCAGTGCTAGTCCCGCGGGAGGGGGCACAGATACGCAGTATTTT. It is translated as CSASPAGGGTDTQYF.

In this sample, this clonotype turned up a few times. The rearrangement uses TRBV27 and TRBJ1-5, with a possible D match to TRBD1 (5 bases). Germline CDR1 and CDR2: MNHEY and SMNVEV (reference sequence). The CDR3 sequence is 18 residues long. Trimming stripped 0 bases from V and 4 bases from J, with 19 bases between. CDR3 residues: CASSLSGGRGPGNQPQHF. The CDR3 bases are TGTGCCAGCAGTTTATCTGGGGGACGGGGCCCCGGAAATCAGCCCCAGCATTTT.

There are a few counts of this clonotype. The chain combines TRBV3-1 with TRBJ2-3; the D gene is possibly TRBD1 (5 bases). The CDR3 is 14 amino acids. Trimming took 3 bases from V and 4 from J, leaving 11 bases between them. The germline V gene encodes CDR1 LGHDT and CDR2 YNNKEL (reference sequence). This CDR3 is CASSQLLGADTQYF. CDR3 nucleotides: TGTGCCAGCAGCCAGTTGCTAGGGGCAGATACGCAGTATTTT.

This clonotype was detected ten times or more. The chain links TRBV29-1 to TRBJ2-2; the match to TRBD1 covers 7 bases. The CDR3 sequence is 15 residues long. V gave up 0 bases and J gave up 7 bases; unmatched junction bases: 8. Looked up from germline, CDR1 is SQVTM and CDR2 is ANQGSEA. As DNA, the CDR3 is TGCAGCGTTGAAGATTACGAGGGGGCGGTCGGGGAGCTGTTTTTT. Translation gives CSVEDYEGAVGELFF.

The J gene is TRBJ1-5, the V gene TRBV29-1; 10 bases map to TRBD1. The CDR3 loop spans 13 amino acids. Germline trimming cut 7 bases from V and 6 bases from J; bases unmatched to any gene: 6. Looked up from germline, CDR1 is SQVTM and CDR2 is ANQGSEA. As DNA, the CDR3 is TGCAGCGCCCTTGGACAGGGGGGTCAGCCCCAGCATTTT. Translated: CSALGQGGQPQHF. The full variable domain, its missing parts supplied by reference TRBV29-1 and TRBJ1-5, is SAVISQKPSRDICQRGTSLTIQCQVDSQVTMMFWYRQQPGQSLTLIATANQGSEATYESGFVIDKFPISRPNLTFSTLTVSNMSPEDSSIYLCSALGQGGQPQHFGDGTRLSIL.

This chain links TRBV29-1 with TRBJ1-5, with TRBD1 matching over 9 bases. The J segment lost 6 bases and the V segment lost 5 bases, leaving 5 bases of the junction unmatched. CDR1 SQVTM and CDR2 ANQGSEA come from the germline V gene. This CDR3 is built from 13 residues. The CDR3 sequence: CSVNTGGGQPQHF. CDR3 DNA sequence: TGCAGCGTTAACACAGGGGGCGGTCAGCCCCAGCATTTT.

In its sample, this clonotype was seen a few times. This CDR3 is CASSIIGTPTPYEQYF. The CDR3 DNA reads TGTGCCAGTAGTATTATCGGGACACCGACCCCCTACGAGCAGTACTTC. The chain couples TRBV19 to TRBJ2-7, with TRBD1 as a possible D gene (6 bases). V gave up 3 bases and J gave up 2 bases, with 17 bases separating them. The CDR3 is made up of 16 amino acids. The V gene's germline CDR1 is LNHDA and CDR2 SQIVND (reference sequence).